The 25 T cell receptor beta chains below come from one sample, sequenced in a study of CD8 T cells in Susac syndrome. A quantity of about 0.5 to 1 ug RNA underwent reverse transcription using random hexamers. Via MiXCR, TCRdb re-called the immunoSEQ multiplex PCR reads, giving one row per CDR3 protein. The sample records roughly 250,000 distinct CDR3 sequences, 90% to 97% being singletons. The sample taken for sequencing was CD4+ T cells from PBMCs. The source of these receptors is a human donor with Susac syndrome.

V and J are TRBV5-1 and TRBJ2-5; no clear D gene. Germline-derived CDR1 and CDR2 are SGHRS and YFSETQ. Trimming stripped 7 bases from V and 4 bases from J, with 14 bases between. The CDR3 spans 13 residues. The CDR3 loop is CASARGGLETQYF. In DNA, the CDR3 is TGCGCCAGCGCCAGAGGTGGGTTAGAGACCCAGTACTTC.

This chain uses TRBV3-1 with TRBJ2-7, with D possibly called TRBD1 or TRBD2 (5 bases each). Germline CDR1 reads LGHDT; CDR2 reads YNNKEL (reference sequence). CDR3 size: 13 residues. The V and J ends lost 2 bases and 2 bases respectively, with 7 bases between them. CDR3 nucleotides: TGTGCCAGCAGCCAACAGGGACCCTACGAGCAGTACTTC. It codes for CASSQQGPYEQYF.

The chain is built from TRBV20-1 and TRBJ1-2; the match to TRBD1 covers 11 bases. Looked up from germline, CDR1 is DFQATT and CDR2 is SNEGSKA (reference sequence). The length of the CDR3 is 15 residues. The J segment lost 5 bases and the V segment lost 3 bases, leaving 8 bases of the junction unmatched. The CDR3 nucleotides read TGCAGTGCTAGCGACCGGACAGGGGGCTTTTATGGCTACACCTTC. Residues: CSASDRTGGFYGYTF.

This sequence joins TRBV18 and TRBJ2-5; D is perhaps TRBD1 (6 bases). Germline CDR1 reads KGHSH; CDR2 reads LQKENI. This CDR3 comprises 14 residues. The ends were cut back, 2 bases at V and 1 base at J, with 8 bases in the middle. The CDR3 nucleotides are TGTGCCAGCTCACCATCGGACAGCCAAGAGACCCAGTACTTC. It codes for CASSPSDSQETQYF.

V gene TRBV20-1 combines with J gene TRBJ2-4, with 9 nucleotides matching TRBD2. CDR1 is DFQATT, CDR2 SNEGSKA, per germline (reference sequence). V lost 4 bases to trimming and J lost 4 bases; unmatched junction nucleotides: 5. This CDR3 has 14 amino acids. The CDR3: CSAKTSGRKNIQYF. For the CDR3, the DNA is TGCAGTGCTAAGACTAGCGGACGAAAAAACATTCAGTACTTC.

The chain employs TRBV5-1 and TRBJ1-1; D remains unclear. V gave up 0 bases and J gave up 1 base, with 10 bases separating them. This CDR3 spans 15 amino acids. Per the germline V gene, CDR1 is SGHRS and CDR2 is YFSETQ. CDR3 region: CASSLALTPNTEAFF. The CDR3 DNA reads TGCGCCAGCAGCTTGGCCCTGACACCGAACACTGAAGCTTTCTTT.

J is TRBJ2-2 and V is TRBV7-9, with D perhaps TRBD2 (5 bases). Trimming pared 2 bases from V and 6 bases from J, leaving 7 bases between. The CDR3 is made up of 13 amino acids. Per germline, CDR1 SEHNR and CDR2 FQNEAQ (reference sequence). The CDR3 is CASSLTSSGELFF. In DNA form, the CDR3 reads TGTGCCAGCAGCTTAACTAGTTCCGGGGAGCTGTTTTTT.

The V gene is TRBV5-1, the J gene TRBJ2-1; 9 nucleotides match TRBD1. Germline lookup yields CDR1 SGHRS and CDR2 YFSETQ. The CDR3 sequence is 15 residues long. Trimming removed 2 bases from V and 2 bases from J; junction bases left unmatched: 2. The CDR3 here is CASSLGTGPYNEQFF. CDR3 in DNA: TGCGCCAGCAGCTTAGGGACAGGGCCCTACAATGAGCAGTTCTTC.

V gene TRBV3-1 combines with J gene TRBJ1-1, with unresolved D. This CDR3 contains 16 residues. Germline V CDR1 and CDR2: LGHDT, YNNKEL (reference sequence). Trimming shortened V by 0 bases and J by 4 bases, and 15 bases separated the two germline ends. The CDR3: CASSQDIPARSTEAFF. In nucleotides, the CDR3 is TGTGCCAGCAGCCAAGATATTCCGGCCAGGAGCACTGAAGCTTTCTTT.

The CDR3 is CASSQVGGRNNYGYTF. CDR3 sequence (DNA): TGTGCCAGCAGCCAAGTAGGAGGGCGGAATAACTATGGCTACACCTTC. The gene calls are TRBV3-1 and TRBJ1-2; D is unclear. This CDR3 is 16 amino acids long. Germline CDR1 and CDR2: LGHDT and YNNKEL (reference sequence). V lost 1 base, J lost 1 base, and 13 bases lay in between.

The chain is built from TRBV28 and TRBJ2-4; D tentatively reads TRBD1 or TRBD2 (6 bases each). The CDR3 has 15 residues. Germline V gives CDR1 MDHEN, CDR2 SYDVKM. V lost 5 bases and J lost 3, with 14 bases in between. The CDR3 bases are TGTGCCAGCAGTCCCGCGGGACACCTCAAAAACATTCAGTACTTC. Its translation is CASSPAGHLKNIQYF.

V and J are TRBV20-1 and TRBJ1-2, with a tentative D call TRBD1 (6 bases). CDR1 is DFQATT, CDR2 SNEGSKA, per germline (reference sequence). The ends were cut back, 3 bases at V and 6 bases at J, with 23 bases in the middle. The CDR3 consists of 16 residues. CDR3 coding DNA: TGCAGTGCTAGCCGATCCCTCCTAACCCCAGGGGATGGCTACACCTTC. Protein: CSASRSLLTPGDGYTF.

The chain carries TRBV25-1 and TRBJ2-1; D is unresolved. Deletions cut 4 bases from V and 1 base from J, with 8 bases between. Germline CDR1 is MGHDK and CDR2 is SYGVNS. The CDR3 runs to 14 residues. CDR3 residues: CASSGQISYNEQFF. The CDR3 nucleotides read TGTGCCAGCAGTGGGCAGATTTCCTACAATGAGCAGTTCTTC.

In this sample, this clonotype turned up once. This sequence joins TRBV12-3 or TRBV12-4 and TRBJ1-1; D may be TRBD1 (5 bases). CDR3 length: 13 amino acids. The V gene lost 4 bases and the J gene lost 4 bases, with 10 bases spanning the gap. The CDR3 reads CASSYGDRTEAFF. Written as DNA, the CDR3 is TGTGCCAGCAGTTACGGGGACCGCACTGAAGCTTTCTTT.

The V gene is TRBV15, the J gene TRBJ2-3, with D tentatively TRBD1 (6 bases). The V end lost 4 bases, the J end lost 4 bases, and 18 bases lay between the germline ends. Germline lookup yields CDR1 LNHNV and CDR2 YYDKDF (reference sequence). The CDR3 is 16 residues long. The CDR3 spells CATSTSTGKWSDTQYF. The CDR3 nucleotides read TGTGCCACCAGCACGTCAACAGGGAAGTGGTCAGATACGCAGTATTTT.

The chain is built from TRBV4-1 and TRBJ2-5; tentatively, D is TRBD1 (7 bases). The CDR3 contains 15 residues. V lost 4 bases and J 3 bases, leaving 15 bases between the germline ends. Germline V CDR1 and CDR2: MGHRA, YSYEKL. CDR3 nucleotide sequence: TGCGCCAGCAGCCGCTATGGGGGGACAGAAGAGACCCAGTACTTC. Protein product: CASSRYGGTEETQYF.

The J gene is TRBJ1-5, the V gene TRBV30; no clear D gene. This CDR3 region has 14 residues. Between the trimmed V and J ends, which lost 0 bases and 6 bases, there was a span of 12 bases. The germline V gene encodes CDR1 GTSNPN and CDR2 SVGIG (reference sequence). This CDR3 reads CAWSVVDSGQPQHF. DNA of the CDR3: TGTGCCTGGAGTGTTGTGGATTCTGGTCAGCCCCAGCATTTT.

The chain combines TRBV29-1 with TRBJ2-4; D possibly uses TRBD1 or TRBD2 (6 bases each). Germline lookup yields CDR1 SQVTM and CDR2 ANQGSEA. CDR3 length: 12 amino acids. V gave up 6 bases and J gave up 3 bases, with 9 bases separating them. The CDR3 loop is CSVQGGKNIQYF. The CDR3 nucleotides read TGCAGCGTACAGGGAGGCAAAAACATTCAGTACTTC.

The chain employs TRBV9 and TRBJ2-7; 11 bases agree with TRBD2. The CDR3 runs to 16 residues. Germline V gene data show CDR1 as SGDLS and CDR2 as YYNGEE. V dropped 4 bases and J dropped 1; count of bases not matched to a gene: 7. The CDR3: CASSSQTSGESYEQYF. CDR3 DNA sequence: TGTGCCAGCAGCTCACAGACTAGCGGGGAGTCCTACGAGCAGTACTTC.

This clonotype was seen just once. This CDR3 is CATSDASSMAGPYNEQFF. The CDR3 nucleotides read TGTGCCACCAGTGATGCCTCCTCTATGGCGGGCCCCTACAATGAGCAGTTCTTC. The genes are TRBV24-1 and TRBJ2-1; possible D gene TRBD2, 5 bases. V shed 3 bases and J shed 2 bases, with 19 bases lying between them. CDR1 and CDR2 from the germline V gene are KGHDR and SFDVKD. The CDR3 is made up of 18 amino acids.

This chain connects TRBV20-1 to TRBJ2-3; TRBD2 matches at 8 bases. Germline lookup yields CDR1 DFQATT and CDR2 SNEGSKA (reference sequence). V trimming: 0 bases; J trimming: 1 base; junction bases outside the gene matches: 3. This CDR3 region has 15 residues. The CDR3 DNA reads as TGCAGTGCTAGAGATCGGCGGGGGGGCACAGATACGCAGTATTTT. It specifies CSARDRRGGTDTQYF.

Details on this clonotype: The junction departs from the called germline gene at one end, perhaps through a read error. The V gene is TRBV6-1, the J gene TRBJ2-2; D is possibly TRBD1 (6 bases). Germline lookup yields CDR1 MNHNS and CDR2 SASEGT. The length of the CDR3 is 11 residues. The CDR3 nucleotides read TGTGCCAGCACCGGAGAGGGGGACCTGTTTTTT. This translates into CASTGEGDLFF.

This chain links TRBV29-1 with TRBJ1-1; D gene unclear. The CDR3 is made up of 11 amino acids. The germline gives CDR1 SQVTM, CDR2 ANQGSEA. V lost 4 bases, J lost 8 bases, and 11 bases lay in between. Here the CDR3 DNA reads TGCAGCGTTGGGGATCCGGGGGAAGCTTTCTTT. Translation: CSVGDPGEAFF.

The chain links TRBV20-1 to TRBJ1-6; D unresolved. Germline V CDR1 and CDR2: DFQATT, SNEGSKA (reference sequence). The CDR3 has 12 residues. V lost 6 bases to trimming and J lost 8 bases, with 11 bases between them. The CDR3 region is CSAAGSDSPLHF. The CDR3 DNA is TGCAGTGCGGCGGGGAGTGATTCACCCCTCCACTTT.

J is TRBJ2-3 and V is TRBV7-6; TRBD2 might be the D (6 bases). The ends were cut back, 3 bases at V and 4 bases at J, with 8 bases in the middle. This CDR3 has 13 amino acids. Germline CDR1 is SGHVS and CDR2 is FNYEAQ. The CDR3 loop is CASSLTSSDTQYF. The CDR3 bases are TGTGCCAGCAGCTTGACTAGTTCAGATACGCAGTATTTT.